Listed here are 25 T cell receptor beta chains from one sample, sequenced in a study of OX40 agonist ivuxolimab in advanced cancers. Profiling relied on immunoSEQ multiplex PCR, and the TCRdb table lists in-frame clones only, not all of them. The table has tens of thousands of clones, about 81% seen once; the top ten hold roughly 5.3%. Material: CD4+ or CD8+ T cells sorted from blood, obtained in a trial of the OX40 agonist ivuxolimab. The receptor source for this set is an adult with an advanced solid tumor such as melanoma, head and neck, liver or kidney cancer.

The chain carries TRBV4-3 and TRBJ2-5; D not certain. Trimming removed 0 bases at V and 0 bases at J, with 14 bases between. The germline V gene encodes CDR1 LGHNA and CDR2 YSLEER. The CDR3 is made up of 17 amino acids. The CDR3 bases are TGCGCCAGCAGCCAAGAAGATGGTGGACGGTACCAAGAGACCCAGTACTTC. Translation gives CASSQEDGGRYQETQYF.

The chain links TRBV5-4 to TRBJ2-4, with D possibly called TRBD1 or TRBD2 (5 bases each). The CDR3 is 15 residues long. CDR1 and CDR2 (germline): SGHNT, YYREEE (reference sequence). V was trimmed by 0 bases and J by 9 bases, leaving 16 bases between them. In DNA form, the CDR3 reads TGTGCCAGCAGCTTGGCCGGGACCTCAGGTGGCATTCAGTACTTC. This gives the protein CASSLAGTSGGIQYF.

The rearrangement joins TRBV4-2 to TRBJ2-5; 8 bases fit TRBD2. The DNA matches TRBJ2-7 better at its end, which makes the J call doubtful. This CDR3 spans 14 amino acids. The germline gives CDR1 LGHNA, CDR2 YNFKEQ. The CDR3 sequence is CASSHREGGSEQYF. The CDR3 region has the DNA TGTGCCAGCAGCCATCGGGAGGGCGGTTCCGAGCAGTACTTC.

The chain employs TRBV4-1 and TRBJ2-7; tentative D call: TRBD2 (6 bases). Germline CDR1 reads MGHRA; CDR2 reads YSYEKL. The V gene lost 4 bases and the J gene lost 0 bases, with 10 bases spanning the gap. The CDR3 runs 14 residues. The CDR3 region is CASSRTTSSYEQYF. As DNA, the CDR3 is TGCGCCAGCAGCCGGACTACGAGCTCCTACGAGCAGTACTTC.

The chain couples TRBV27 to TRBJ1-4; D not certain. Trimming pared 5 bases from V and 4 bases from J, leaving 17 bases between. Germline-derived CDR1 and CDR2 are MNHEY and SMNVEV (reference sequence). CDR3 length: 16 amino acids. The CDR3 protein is CASSPTAGGFNEKLFF. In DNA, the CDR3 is TGTGCCAGCAGTCCAACAGCGGGAGGCTTTAATGAAAAACTGTTTTTT.

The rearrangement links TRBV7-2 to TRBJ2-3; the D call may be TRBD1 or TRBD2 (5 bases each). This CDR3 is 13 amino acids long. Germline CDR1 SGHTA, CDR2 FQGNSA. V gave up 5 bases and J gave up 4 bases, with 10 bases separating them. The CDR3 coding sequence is TGTGCCAGCAGCCCTCGAGGGGCAGATACGCAGTATTTT. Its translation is CASSPRGADTQYF. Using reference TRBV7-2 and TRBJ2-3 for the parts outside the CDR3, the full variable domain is GAGVSQSPSNKVTEKGKDVELRCDPISGHTALYWYRQSLGQGLEFLIYFQGNSAPDKSGLPSDRFSAERTGGSVSTLTIQRTQQEDSAVYLCASSPRGADTQYFGPGTRLTVL.

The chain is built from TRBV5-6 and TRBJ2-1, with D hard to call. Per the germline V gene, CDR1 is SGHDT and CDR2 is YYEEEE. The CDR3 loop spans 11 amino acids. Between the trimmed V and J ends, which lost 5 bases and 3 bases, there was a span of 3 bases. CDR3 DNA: TGTGCCAGCAGAAACTACAATGAGCAGTTCTTC. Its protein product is CASRNYNEQFF.

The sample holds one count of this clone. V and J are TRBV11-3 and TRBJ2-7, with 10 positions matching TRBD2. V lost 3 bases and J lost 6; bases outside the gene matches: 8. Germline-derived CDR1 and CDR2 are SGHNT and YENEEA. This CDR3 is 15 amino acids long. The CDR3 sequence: CASSFSGGAGLEQYF. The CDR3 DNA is TGTGCCAGCAGCTTCAGCGGGGGGGCAGGGCTCGAGCAGTACTTC.

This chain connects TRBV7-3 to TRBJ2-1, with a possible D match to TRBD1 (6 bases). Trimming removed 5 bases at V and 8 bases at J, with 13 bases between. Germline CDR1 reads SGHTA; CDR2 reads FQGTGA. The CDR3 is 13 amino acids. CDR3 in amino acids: CASSARGTDEQFF. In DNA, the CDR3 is TGTGCCAGCAGCGCAAGGGGGACCGATGAGCAGTTCTTC.

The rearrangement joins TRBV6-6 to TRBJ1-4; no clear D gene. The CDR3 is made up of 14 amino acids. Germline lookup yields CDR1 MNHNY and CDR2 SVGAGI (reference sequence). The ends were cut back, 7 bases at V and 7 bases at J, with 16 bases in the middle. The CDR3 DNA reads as TGTGCCAGCACTCACCGGAATAAGATTGAAAAACTGTTTTTT. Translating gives CASTHRNKIEKLFF.

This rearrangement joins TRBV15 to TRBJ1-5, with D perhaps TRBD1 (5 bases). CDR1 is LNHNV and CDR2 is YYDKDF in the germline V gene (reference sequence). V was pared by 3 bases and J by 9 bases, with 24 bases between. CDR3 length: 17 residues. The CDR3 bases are TGTGCCACCAGCAGCACCCAGGGACGGGACGGGGAACGGCCCCAGCATTTT. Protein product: CATSSTQGRDGERPQHF.

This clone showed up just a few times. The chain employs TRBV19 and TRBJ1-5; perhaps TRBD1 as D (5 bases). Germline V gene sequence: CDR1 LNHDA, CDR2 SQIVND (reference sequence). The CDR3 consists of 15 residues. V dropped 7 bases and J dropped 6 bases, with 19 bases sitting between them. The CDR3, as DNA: TGTGCCAGTATTGGAGGGGAGGGCAACTTTCAGCCCCAGCATTTT. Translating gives CASIGGEGNFQPQHF.

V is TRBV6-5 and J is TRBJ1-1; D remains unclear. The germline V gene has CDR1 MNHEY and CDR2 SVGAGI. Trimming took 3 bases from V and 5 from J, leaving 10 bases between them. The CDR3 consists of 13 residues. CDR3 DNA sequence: TGTGCCAGCAGTTATGGTCAGGCGACTGAAGCTTTCTTT. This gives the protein CASSYGQATEAFF.

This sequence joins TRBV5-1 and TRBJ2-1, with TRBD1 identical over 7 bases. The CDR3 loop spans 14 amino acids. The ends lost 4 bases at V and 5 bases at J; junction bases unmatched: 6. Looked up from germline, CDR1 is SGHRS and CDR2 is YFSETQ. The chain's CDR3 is CASSPQGFHNEQFF. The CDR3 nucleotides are TGCGCCAGCAGCCCACAGGGGTTCCACAATGAGCAGTTCTTC.

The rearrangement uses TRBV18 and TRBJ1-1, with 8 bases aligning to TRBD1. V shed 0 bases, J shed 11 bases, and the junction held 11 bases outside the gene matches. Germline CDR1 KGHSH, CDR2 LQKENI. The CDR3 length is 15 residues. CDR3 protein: CASSPPSGQVYGAFF. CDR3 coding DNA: TGTGCCAGCTCACCACCCTCGGGACAGGTTTATGGGGCTTTCTTT.

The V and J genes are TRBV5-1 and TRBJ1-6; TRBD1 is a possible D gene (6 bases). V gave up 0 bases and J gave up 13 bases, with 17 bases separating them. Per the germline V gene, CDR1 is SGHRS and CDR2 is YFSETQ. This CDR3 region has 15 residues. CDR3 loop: CASSLAGASYEPLHF. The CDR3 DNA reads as TGCGCCAGCAGCTTGGCAGGGGCTTCCTACGAGCCCCTCCACTTT.

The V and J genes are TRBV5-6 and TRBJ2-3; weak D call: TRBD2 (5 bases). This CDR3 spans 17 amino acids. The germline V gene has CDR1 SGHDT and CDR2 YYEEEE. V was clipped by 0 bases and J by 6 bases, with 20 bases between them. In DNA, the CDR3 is TGTGCCAGCAGCTTGGAACGGCTGACCCTGGAGGTGGATACGCAGTATTTT. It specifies CASSLERLTLEVDTQYF.

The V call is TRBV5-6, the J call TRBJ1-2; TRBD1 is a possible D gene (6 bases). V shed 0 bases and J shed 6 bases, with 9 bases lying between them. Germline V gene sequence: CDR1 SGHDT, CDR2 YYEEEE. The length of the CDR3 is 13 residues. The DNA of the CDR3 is TGTGCCAGCAGCTTGGTGGGGGCGGATGGCTACACCTTC. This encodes CASSLVGADGYTF. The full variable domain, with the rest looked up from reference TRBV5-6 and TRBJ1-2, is DAGVTQSPTHLIKTRGQQVTLRCSPKSGHDTVSWYQQALGQGPQFIFQYYEEEERQRGNFPDRFSGHQFPNYSSELNVNALLLGDSALYLCASSLVGADGYTFGSGTRLTVV.

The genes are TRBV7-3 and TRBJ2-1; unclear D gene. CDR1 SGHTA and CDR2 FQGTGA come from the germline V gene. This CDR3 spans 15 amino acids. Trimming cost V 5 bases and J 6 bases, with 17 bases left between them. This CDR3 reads CASSQSSSSGNEQFF. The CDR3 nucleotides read TGTGCCAGCAGCCAAAGTTCGAGTTCGGGCAATGAGCAGTTCTTC.

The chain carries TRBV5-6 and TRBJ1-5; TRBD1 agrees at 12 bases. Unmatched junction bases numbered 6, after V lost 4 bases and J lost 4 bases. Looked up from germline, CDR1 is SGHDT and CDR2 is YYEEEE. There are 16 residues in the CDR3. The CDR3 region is CASSGGQGAWNQPQHF. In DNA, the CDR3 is TGTGCCAGCAGCGGGGGACAGGGGGCCTGGAATCAGCCCCAGCATTTT.

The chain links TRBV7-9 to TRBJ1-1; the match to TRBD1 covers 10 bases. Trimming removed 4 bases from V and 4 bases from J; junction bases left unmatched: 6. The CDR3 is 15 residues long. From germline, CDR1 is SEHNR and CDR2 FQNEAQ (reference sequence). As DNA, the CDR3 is TGTGCCAGCAGCTCTCCGGACAGGGGGAGCACTGAAGCTTTCTTT. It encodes CASSSPDRGSTEAFF.

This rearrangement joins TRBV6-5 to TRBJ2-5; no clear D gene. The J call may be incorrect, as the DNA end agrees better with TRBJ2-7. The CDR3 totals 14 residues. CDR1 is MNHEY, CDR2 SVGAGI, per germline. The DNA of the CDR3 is TGTGCCAGCAGTTATGGTCAGGCTATGGGCGAGCAGTACTTC. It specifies CASSYGQAMGEQYF.

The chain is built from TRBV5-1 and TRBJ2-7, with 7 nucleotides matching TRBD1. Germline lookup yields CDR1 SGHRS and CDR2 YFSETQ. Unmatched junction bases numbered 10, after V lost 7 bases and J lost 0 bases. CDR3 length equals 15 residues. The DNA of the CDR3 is TGCGCCAGCTGCCTTTTGGGGGACAGCTCCTACGAGCAGTACTTC. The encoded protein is CASCLLGDSSYEQYF.

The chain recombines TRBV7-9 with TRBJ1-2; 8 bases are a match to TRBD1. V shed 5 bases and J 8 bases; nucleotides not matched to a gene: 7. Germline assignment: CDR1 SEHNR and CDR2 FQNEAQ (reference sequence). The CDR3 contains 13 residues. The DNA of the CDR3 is TGTGCCAGCAGCCCTACAGGGGGATGGGGCTACACCTTC. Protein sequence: CASSPTGGWGYTF.

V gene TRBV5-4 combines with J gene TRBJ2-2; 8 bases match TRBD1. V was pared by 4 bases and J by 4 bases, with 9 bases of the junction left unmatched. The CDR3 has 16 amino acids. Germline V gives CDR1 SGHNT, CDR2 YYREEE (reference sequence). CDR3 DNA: TGTGCCAGCAGCACCGTTCAGGGGGCTTCCACCGGGGAGCTGTTTTTT. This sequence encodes CASSTVQGASTGELFF.